These T cell receptor beta chains were read from a single sample in a study of blood T cell repertoires in COVID-19. The table came from immunoSEQ multiplex PCR; TCRdb's copy has only in-frame clones and leaves some out. The repertoire consists of 180,000 or so clones, with more than 75% occurring once and the leading ten covering around 2.3%. The sequencing sample was made of peripheral blood. The receptors here all came from a man aged 40-49 years with active or convalescent COVID-19. Each CDR3 is given with its conserved first and last residue. D genes are given only for firm matches. Some rows mark clone size as missing; the rest say once, few, many or name a class of expanded clone.

abundance | j_gene | v_gene | d_gene | CDR3nt | CDR3aa
NA | TRBJ2-3 | TRBV27 | TRBD1 | TGTGCCAGCAGTGCCGGACAGGGGTTGTCAGATACGCAGTATTTT | CASSAGQGLSDTQYF
NA | TRBJ2-7 | TRBV6-5 | NA | TGTGCCAGCAGTTACTCGTTAGACCGGACTGGCGAGCAGTACTTC | CASSYSLDRTGEQYF
NA | TRBJ1-1 | TRBV27 | TRBD1 | TGTGCCAGCAGTTCAATTGGGGACAGGAAAGCAAACACTGAAGCTTTCTTT | CASSSIGDRKANTEAFF
once | TRBJ1-5 | TRBV25-1 | NA | TGTGCCAGCAGTGAAGGTGGGGCAGGCAATCAGCCCCAGCATTTT | CASSEGGAGNQPQHF
once | TRBJ1-2 | TRBV28 | NA | TGTGCCAGCAGCCCGCAGGGCTCAGGCTATGGCTACACCTTC | CASSPQGSGYGYTF
NA | TRBJ1-3 | TRBV6-6 | TRBD1 | TGTGCCAGCAGTTACCTGACAGGGACGGGTGGAAACACCATATATTTT | CASSYLTGTGGNTIYF
NA | TRBJ2-1 | TRBV28 | NA | TGTGCCACCCGGGACACGGATTACAATGAGCAGTTCTTC | CATRDTDYNEQFF
NA | TRBJ2-2 | TRBV19 | NA | TGTGCCAGTGGCGGGACAGCGAACACCGGGGAGCTGTTTTTT | CASGGTANTGELFF
NA | TRBJ1-5 | TRBV4-3 | NA | TGCGCCAGCAGCCAAGTCTACCAGGGCAATCAGCCCCAGCATTTT | CASSQVYQGNQPQHF
NA | TRBJ2-7 | TRBV5-4 | NA | TGTGCCAGCAGCTTGGCTCCAGACTCCTACGAGCAGTACTTC | CASSLAPDSYEQYF
NA | TRBJ2-7 | TRBV2 | TRBD2 | TGTGCCAGCAGTGAGCTAGCTAGCGGGCTCTCCTACGAGCAGTACTTC | CASSELASGLSYEQYF
NA | TRBJ2-7 | TRBV19 | TRBD1 | TGTGCCAGTAGCAACCCGGGACAGGTAGCCTACGAGCAGTACTTC | CASSNPGQVAYEQYF
NA | TRBJ1-6 | TRBV2 | TRBD1 | TGTGCCAGCAGTGAAGACAGGGGGTCACCCCTCCACTTT | CASSEDRGSPLHF
NA | TRBJ2-5 | TRBV11-3 | NA | TGTGCCAGCAGCCAGGGGTCCCAAGAGACCCAGTACTTC | CASSQGSQETQYF
NA | TRBJ1-4 | TRBV19 | NA | TGTGCCAGTAGGAGGGACACAACAACTAATGAAAAACTGTTTTTT | CASRRDTTTNEKLFF
NA | TRBJ1-2 | TRBV6-5 | TRBD1 | TGTGCCAGCAGTCGACAGGGACTCTATGGCTACACCTTC | CASSRQGLYGYTF
NA | TRBJ2-1 | TRBV5-4 | TRBD2 | TGTGCCAGCAGCACGGCGGCGCGGGGGGCAAACAATGAGCAGTTCTTC | CASSTAARGANNEQFF
NA | TRBJ2-1 | TRBV24-1 | TRBD1 | TGTGCCACCAGTGACCCTGGGGACAGACAGCAGTTCTTC | CATSDPGDRQQFF
NA | TRBJ1-1 | TRBV6-6 | NA | TGTGCCAGCAGTTACGCTCCGGCAGGAGGGACTGAAGCTTTCTTT | CASSYAPAGGTEAFF
NA | TRBJ1-5 | TRBV29-1 | TRBD1 | TGCAGCGTTCGGACAGGGGGGGTTGATCAGCCCCAGCATTTT | CSVRTGGVDQPQHF
NA | TRBJ1-6 | TRBV4-3 | TRBD1 | TGCGCCAGCAGCCAAGGTCCGGGACAGGGATTCAGGGGCACTAATTCACCCCTCCACTTT | CASSQGPGQGFRGTNSPLHF
NA | TRBJ2-1 | TRBV7-9 | TRBD2 | TGTGCCAGCAGCCCCCCCGGGCTAGCGGGGGGGAATGAGCAGTTCTTC | CASSPPGLAGGNEQFF
NA | TRBJ2-7 | TRBV27 | NA | TGTGCCAGCAGTTCTAAACAGGTTCTTCCCGCCTACGAGCAGTACTTC | CASSSKQVLPAYEQYF
NA | TRBJ2-3 | TRBV11-2 | TRBD1 | TGTGCCAGCAGCTCAGGGGGACAGCCTAGCACAGATACGCAGTATTTT | CASSSGGQPSTDTQYF
NA | TRBJ1-3 | TRBV5-6 | NA | TGTGCCAGCAGCTTGGCCGGGGGGAACACCATATATTTT | CASSLAGGNTIYF
NA | TRBJ2-1 | TRBV24-1 | NA | TGTGCCACCAGTGATCCCAGGGTGAGAGATGAGCAGTTCTTC | CATSDPRVRDEQFF
NA | TRBJ1-2 | TRBV5-1 | TRBD1 | TGCGCCAGCAGCTTACCAGGGACAGGGGGAGATAACTATGGCTACACCTTC | CASSLPGTGGDNYGYTF
NA | TRBJ1-1 | TRBV5-1 | NA | TGCGCCAGCAGCTTGGATCTAGGCATGAACACTGAAGCTTTCTTT | CASSLDLGMNTEAFF
NA | TRBJ2-2 | TRBV9 | TRBD1 | TGTGCCAGCAGCGTAGACCCCAGACCTCGGGACAGCGACACCGGGGAGCTGTTTTTT | CASSVDPRPRDSDTGELFF
NA | TRBJ1-3 | TRBV6-5 | NA | TGTGCCACCAAGATACAGGGAGTCTCTGGAAACACCATATATTTT | CATKIQGVSGNTIYF
NA | TRBJ2-1 | TRBV4-2 | TRBD2 | TGTGCCAGCAGCCAGGGGGACCGGGACTACCTTGGAGGGGAGCAGTTCTTC | CASSQGDRDYLGGEQFF
once | TRBJ1-4 | TRBV30 | TRBD1 | TGTGCCTGGAGCCCAATAGGGACAGGATTTAATGAAAAACTGTTTTTT | CAWSPIGTGFNEKLFF
NA | TRBJ1-6 | TRBV29-1 | TRBD1 | TGCAGCGTAGCTGACAGGGGCCACTCACCCCTCCACTTT | CSVADRGHSPLHF
once | TRBJ2-1 | TRBV12-3/TRBV12-4 | NA | TGTGCCAGCAGGGCAGGGAAGATCAATGAGCAGTTCTTC | CASRAGKINEQFF
once | TRBJ2-3 | TRBV5-1 | TRBD2 | TGCGCCAGCAGCTTGGACATAGCGGGGGAGACAGATACGCAGTATTTT | CASSLDIAGETDTQYF
NA | TRBJ1-1 | TRBV7-9 | NA | TGTGCCAGCAGCTTAGATAGCATGAACACTGAAGCTTTCTTT | CASSLDSMNTEAFF
NA | TRBJ2-7 | TRBV5-1 | NA | TGCGCCAGCAGCTTGGCCCGAGGGGGGGACGAGCAGTACTTC | CASSLARGGDEQYF
NA | TRBJ2-7 | TRBV28 | NA | TGTGCCAGCAAAGAGAACAGGGTTTATTCCTACGAGCAGTACTTC | CASKENRVYSYEQYF
NA | TRBJ1-2 | TRBV10-3 | NA | TGTGCCATCAGTGGGACACAAGATCAGGAGTATGGCTACACCTTC | CAISGTQDQEYGYTF
NA | TRBJ2-7 | TRBV21-1 | NA | TGTGCCAGCAGCAAAGGTTTGTGGAGGGGACGCTCCTACGAGCAGTACTTC | CASSKGLWRGRSYEQYF
NA | TRBJ2-7 | TRBV6-5 | NA | TGTGCCAGCAGTTACTCCCAAGGGGGGGTGCAGTACTTC | CASSYSQGGVQYF
NA | TRBJ2-5 | TRBV7-9 | TRBD2 | TGTGCCAGCGAACTAGCGGGGGGCCAAGAGACCCAGTACTTC | CASELAGGQETQYF
once | TRBJ2-3 | TRBV5-1 | TRBD2 | TGCGCCAGCAGCTTATGGACTAGCGGGGCGGATACGCAGTATTTT | CASSLWTSGADTQYF
NA | TRBJ1-2 | TRBV30 | NA | TGTGCCTGGAGTGGTCTGGGAGGCCCGGGTGGCTACACCTTC | CAWSGLGGPGGYTF
NA | TRBJ1-1 | TRBV5-6 | TRBD1 | TGTGCCAGCAGCCTACCGAGGACAGGGGTAAACACTGAAGCTTTCTTT | CASSLPRTGVNTEAFF
NA | TRBJ1-5 | TRBV7-2 | NA | TGTGCCAGCAGCTTAGCCTCAGGGTACAATCAGCCCCAGCATTTT | CASSLASGYNQPQHF
NA | TRBJ1-6 | TRBV2 | NA | TGTGCCAGCAGTCAAAGTGTGGCCGTTAATTCACCCCTCCACTTT | CASSQSVAVNSPLHF
NA | TRBJ2-1 | TRBV19 | NA | TGTGCCAGTAGCCTGAGGGACATCTATGAGCAGTTCTTC | CASSLRDIYEQFF